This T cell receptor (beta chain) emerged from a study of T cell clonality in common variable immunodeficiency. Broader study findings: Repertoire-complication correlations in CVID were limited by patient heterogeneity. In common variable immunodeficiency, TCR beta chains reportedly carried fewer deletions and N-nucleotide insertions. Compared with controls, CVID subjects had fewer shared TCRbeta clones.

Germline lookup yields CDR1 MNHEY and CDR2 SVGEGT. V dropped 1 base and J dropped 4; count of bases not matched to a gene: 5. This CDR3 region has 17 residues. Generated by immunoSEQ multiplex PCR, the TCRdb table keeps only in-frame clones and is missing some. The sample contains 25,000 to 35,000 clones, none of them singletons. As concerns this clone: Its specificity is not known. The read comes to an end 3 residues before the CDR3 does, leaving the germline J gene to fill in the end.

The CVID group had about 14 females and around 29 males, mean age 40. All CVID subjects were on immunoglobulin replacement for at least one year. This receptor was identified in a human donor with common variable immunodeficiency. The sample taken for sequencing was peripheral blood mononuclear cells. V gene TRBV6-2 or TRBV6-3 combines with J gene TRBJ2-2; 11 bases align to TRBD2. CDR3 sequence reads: CASSYLAGGRLTGELFF. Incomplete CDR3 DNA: TGTGCCAGCAGTTACTTAGCGGGGGGGCGCCTCACCGGGGAG.